The clone carrying this T cell receptor (beta chain) came up many times. Using its own MiXCR run on the 5' RACE reads, TCRdb lists one record per CDR3 protein. Among fewer than 450,000 distinct CDR3 sequences listed, 20% to 25% were seen once. This record comes from a study of T-cell memory formation after mild COVID-19. The ends were cut back, 5 bases at V and 0 bases at J, with 13 bases in the middle. Germline CDR1 reads SGHVS; CDR2 reads FQNEAQ. This CDR3 is built from 16 residues. The receptor was derived from an adult woman who had mild COVID-19 (a few samples of this study predate the infection). Cell type and time point are not known. Sequenced material: PBMCs or a T cell subset sorted from them (not recorded which). The rearrangement uses TRBV7-8 and TRBJ2-2, with a tentative D call TRBD2 (5 bases). The CDR3 reads CASSPRGRANTGELFF. The DNA of the CDR3 is TGTGCCAGCAGCCCCCGCGGGCGCGCGAACACCGGGGAGCTGTTTTTT.